This TCR beta chain was identified during a study of identical twins. V lost 7 bases and J lost 7; bases outside the gene matches: 7. In germline, CDR1 is MGHDK, CDR2 SYGVNS. The CDR3 totals 13 residues. This clonotype was seen ten or more times. TCRdb itself ran the 5' RACE reads through MiXCR, one entry per CDR3 protein. Altogether roughly 220,000 distinct CDR3 sequences are present, 6.5% being singletons, with the ten largest covering about 14%. These same records also appear under a second study, on T cells expressing NK-cell markers. That paper notes: There were seven HCMV-seropositive donors and one seronegative donor among the eight sequenced.

This receptor was identified in a woman between 18 and 29 years old in good health. Material for sequencing was CD8+ T cells sorted from blood. The gene calls are TRBV25-1 and TRBJ1-2; 9 bases align to TRBD1. The CDR3 reads CASTPQGACGYTF. The CDR3 DNA reads TGTGCCAGCACTCCACAGGGGGCTTGTGGCTACACCTTC.